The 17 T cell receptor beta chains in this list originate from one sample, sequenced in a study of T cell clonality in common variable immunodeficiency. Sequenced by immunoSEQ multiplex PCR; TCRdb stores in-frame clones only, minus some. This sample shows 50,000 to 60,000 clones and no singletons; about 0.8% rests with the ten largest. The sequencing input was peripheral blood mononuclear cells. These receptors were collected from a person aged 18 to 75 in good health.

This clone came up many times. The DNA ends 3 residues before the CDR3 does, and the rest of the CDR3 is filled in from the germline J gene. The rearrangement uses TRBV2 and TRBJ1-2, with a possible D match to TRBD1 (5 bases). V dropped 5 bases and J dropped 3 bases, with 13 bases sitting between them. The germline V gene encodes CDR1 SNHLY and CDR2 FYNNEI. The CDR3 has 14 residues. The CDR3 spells CASSSNPGDYGYTF. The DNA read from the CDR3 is TGTGCCAGCAGTTCAAATCCGGGGGACTATGGC.

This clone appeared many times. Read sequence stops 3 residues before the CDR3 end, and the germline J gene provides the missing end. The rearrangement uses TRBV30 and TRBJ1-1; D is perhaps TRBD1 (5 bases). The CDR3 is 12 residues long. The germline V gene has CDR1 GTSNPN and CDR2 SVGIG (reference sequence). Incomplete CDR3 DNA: TGTGCCTGGAGCTTCACGGGGGGATCG. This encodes CAWSFTGGS. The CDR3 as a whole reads CAWSFTGGSAFF.

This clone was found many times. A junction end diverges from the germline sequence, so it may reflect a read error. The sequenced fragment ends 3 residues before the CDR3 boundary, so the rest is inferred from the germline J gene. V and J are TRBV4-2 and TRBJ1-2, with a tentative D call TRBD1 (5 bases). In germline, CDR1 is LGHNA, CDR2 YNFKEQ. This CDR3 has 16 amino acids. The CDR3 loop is CASSQEVKGLLYGYTF. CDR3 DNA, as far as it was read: TGCGCCAGCAGCCAAGAGGTTAAGGGACTTCTTTATGGC.

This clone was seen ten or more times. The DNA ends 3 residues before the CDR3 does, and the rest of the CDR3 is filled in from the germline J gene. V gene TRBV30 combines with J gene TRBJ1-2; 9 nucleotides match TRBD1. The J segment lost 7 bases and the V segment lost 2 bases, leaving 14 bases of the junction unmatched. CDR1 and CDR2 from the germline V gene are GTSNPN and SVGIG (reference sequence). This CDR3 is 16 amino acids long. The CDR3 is CAWSPSGTGGYFGYTF. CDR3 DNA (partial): TGTGCCTGGAGTCCCTCTGGCACAGGGGGCTATTTTGGC.

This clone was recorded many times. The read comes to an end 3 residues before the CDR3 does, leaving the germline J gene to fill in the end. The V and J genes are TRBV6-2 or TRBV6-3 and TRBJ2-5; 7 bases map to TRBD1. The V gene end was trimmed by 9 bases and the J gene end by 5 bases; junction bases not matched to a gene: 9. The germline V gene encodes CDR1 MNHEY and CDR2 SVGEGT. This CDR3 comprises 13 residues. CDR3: CASGQVKEETQYF. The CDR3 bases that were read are TGTGCCAGTGGACAGGTTAAGGAGGAGACC.

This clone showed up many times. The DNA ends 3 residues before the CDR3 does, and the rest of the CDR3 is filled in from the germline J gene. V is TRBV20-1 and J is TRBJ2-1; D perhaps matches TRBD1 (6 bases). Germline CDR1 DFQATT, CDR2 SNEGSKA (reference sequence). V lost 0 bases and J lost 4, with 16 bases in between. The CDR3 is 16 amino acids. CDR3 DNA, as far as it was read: TGCAGTGCTAGAGATCGGAGCGAGGGGGATTACAATGAG. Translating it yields CSARDRSEGDYNE. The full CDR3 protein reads CSARDRSEGDYNEQFF.

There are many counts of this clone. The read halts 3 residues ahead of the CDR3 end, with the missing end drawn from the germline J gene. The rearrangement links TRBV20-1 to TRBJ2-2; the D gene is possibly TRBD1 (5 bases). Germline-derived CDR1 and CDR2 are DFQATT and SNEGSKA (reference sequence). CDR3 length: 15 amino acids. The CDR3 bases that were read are TGCAGTGCTAGAGAAGCCGGCCTGGGGCGGTCACCG. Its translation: CSAREAGLGRSP. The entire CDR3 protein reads CSAREAGLGRSPLFF.

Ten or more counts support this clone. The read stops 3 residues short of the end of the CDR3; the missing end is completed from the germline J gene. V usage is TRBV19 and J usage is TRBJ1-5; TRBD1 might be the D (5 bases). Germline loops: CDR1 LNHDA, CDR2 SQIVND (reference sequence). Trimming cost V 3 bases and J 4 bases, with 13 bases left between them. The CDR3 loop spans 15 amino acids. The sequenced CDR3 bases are TGTGCCAGTAGTATGGGGCACGCCGTGAATCAGCCC. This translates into CASSMGHAVNQP. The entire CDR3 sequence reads CASSMGHAVNQPQHF.

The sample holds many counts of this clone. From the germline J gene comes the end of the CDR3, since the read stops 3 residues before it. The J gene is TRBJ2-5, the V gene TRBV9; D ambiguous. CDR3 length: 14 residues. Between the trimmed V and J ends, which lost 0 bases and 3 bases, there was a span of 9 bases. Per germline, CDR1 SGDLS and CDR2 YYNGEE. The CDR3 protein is CASSVGPHEETQYF. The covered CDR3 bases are TGTGCCAGCAGCGTAGGGCCCCACGAAGAGACC.

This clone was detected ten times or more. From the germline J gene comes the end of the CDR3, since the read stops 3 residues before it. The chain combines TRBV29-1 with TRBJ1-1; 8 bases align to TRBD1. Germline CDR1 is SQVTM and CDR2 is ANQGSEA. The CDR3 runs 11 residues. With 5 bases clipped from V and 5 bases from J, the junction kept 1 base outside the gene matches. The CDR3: CSVRTGTEAFF. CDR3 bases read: TGCAGCGTTAGGACAGGGACTGAA.

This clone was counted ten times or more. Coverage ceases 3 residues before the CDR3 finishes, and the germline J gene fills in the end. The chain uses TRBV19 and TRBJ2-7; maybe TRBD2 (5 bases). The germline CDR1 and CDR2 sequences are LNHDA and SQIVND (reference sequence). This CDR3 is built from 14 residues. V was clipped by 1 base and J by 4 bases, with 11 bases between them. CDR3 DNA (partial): TGTGCCAGTAGTATAGCGGGGTCCGGTTACGAG. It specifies CASSIAGSGYE. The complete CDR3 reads CASSIAGSGYEQYF.

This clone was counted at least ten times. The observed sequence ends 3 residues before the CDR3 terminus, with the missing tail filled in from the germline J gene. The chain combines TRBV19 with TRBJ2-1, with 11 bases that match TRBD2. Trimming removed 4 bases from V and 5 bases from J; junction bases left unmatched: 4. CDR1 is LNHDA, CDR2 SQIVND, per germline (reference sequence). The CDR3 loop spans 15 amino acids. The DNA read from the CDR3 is TGTGCCAGTAGTAAGGTAGCGGGAGGGAACAATGAG. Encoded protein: CASSKVAGGNNE. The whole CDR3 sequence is CASSKVAGGNNEQFF.

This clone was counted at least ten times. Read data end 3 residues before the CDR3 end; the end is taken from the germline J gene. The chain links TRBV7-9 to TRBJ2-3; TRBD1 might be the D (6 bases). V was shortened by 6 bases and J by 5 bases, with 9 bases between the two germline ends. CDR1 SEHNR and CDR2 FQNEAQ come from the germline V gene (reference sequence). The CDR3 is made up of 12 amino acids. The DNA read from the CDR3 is TGTGCCAGCAGGGTAGGGGGAGATACG. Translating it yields CASRVGGDT. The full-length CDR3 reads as CASRVGGDTQYF.

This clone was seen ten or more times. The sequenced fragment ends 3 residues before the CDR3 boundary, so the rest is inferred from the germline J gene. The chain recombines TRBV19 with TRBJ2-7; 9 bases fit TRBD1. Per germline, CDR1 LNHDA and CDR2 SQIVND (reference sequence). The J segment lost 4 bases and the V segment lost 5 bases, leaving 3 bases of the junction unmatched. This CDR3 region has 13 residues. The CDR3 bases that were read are TGTGCCAGTAGTGGGGACAGGGAGTACGAG. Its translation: CASSGDREYE. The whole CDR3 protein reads CASSGDREYEQYF.

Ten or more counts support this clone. The CDR3 is CASSQGGQETQYF. Partial CDR3 DNA: TGTGCCAGCAGCCAGGGGGGCCAAGAGACC. The chain links TRBV5-5 to TRBJ2-5, with D perhaps TRBD1 (7 bases). The read ends 3 residues early relative to the CDR3; the germline J gene fills the gap. V lost 4 bases to trimming and J lost 1 base, with 8 bases between them. Germline V lookup: CDR1 SGHKS, CDR2 YYEKEE (reference sequence). There are 13 residues in the CDR3.

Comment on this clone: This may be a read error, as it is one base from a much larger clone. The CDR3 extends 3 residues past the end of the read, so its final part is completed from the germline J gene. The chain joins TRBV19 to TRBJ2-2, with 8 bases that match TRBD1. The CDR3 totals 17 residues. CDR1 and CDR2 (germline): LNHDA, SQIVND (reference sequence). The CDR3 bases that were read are TGTGCCAGTAGTAAGTCTACAGGGGGGATTGGGGCCAACGTG. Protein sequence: CASSKSTGGIGANV. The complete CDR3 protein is CASSKSTGGIGANVLFF. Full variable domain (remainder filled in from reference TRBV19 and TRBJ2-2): DGGITQSPKYLFRKEGQNVTLSCEQNLNHDAMYWYRQDPGQGLRLIYYSQIVNDFQKGDIAEGYSVSREKKESFPLTVTSAQKNPTAFYLCASSKSTGGIGANVLFFGEGSRLTVL.

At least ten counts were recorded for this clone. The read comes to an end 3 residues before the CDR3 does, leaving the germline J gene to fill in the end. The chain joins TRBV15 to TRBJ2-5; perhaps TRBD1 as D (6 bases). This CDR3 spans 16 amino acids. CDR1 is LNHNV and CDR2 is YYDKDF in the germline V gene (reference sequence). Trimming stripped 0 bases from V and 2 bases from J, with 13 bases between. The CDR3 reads CATSRDRTDWQETQYF. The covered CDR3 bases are TGTGCCACCAGCAGAGACCGGACAGATTGGCAAGAGACC.